The rows below give T cell receptor beta chains drawn from one sample of a study of blood T cell repertoires in COVID-19. TCRdb's table, derived via immunoSEQ multiplex PCR, lists solely in-frame clones and lacks some. This table has roughly 400,000 clones, around 87% appearing once. The sequenced material came from peripheral blood. These receptors were taken from a woman aged 55-69 years with COVID-19, enrolled during active disease. CDR3s include the opening cysteine and the closing phenylalanine or tryptophan. A D gene is named only where the DNA matches it firmly. The listing skips clone size in some rows; elsewhere it reads once, few, many or a size class.

>TRBV5-1|16|NA|TRBJ1-2|TRBD1
TGCGCCAGCAGCCCTAGGCCGGGACAGGGGGCGAATGGCTACACCTTC
CASSPRPGQGANGYTF
>TRBV27|13|NA|TRBJ2-5|TRBD1
TGTGCCAGCAGCTACAGGGGTAGGCAGACCCAGTACTTC
CASSYRGRQTQYF
>TRBV3-1/TRBV3-2|14|NA|TRBJ1-1|NA
TGTGCCAGCAGCCAAATACAGGCGGGGAAGGGAGCTTTCTTT
CASSQIQAGKGAFF
>TRBV12-3/TRBV12-4|12|NA|TRBJ1-2|NA
TGTGCCAGCTCCGGGGGACCCTATGGCTACACCTTC
CASSGGPYGYTF
>TRBV5-1|14|NA|TRBJ1-2|NA
TGCGCCAGCAGCTTGGTGGTTAGGGGCTATGGCTACACCTTC
CASSLVVRGYGYTF
>TRBV9|15|NA|TRBJ2-3|NA
TGTGCCAGCAGCGTAGTTAGCGCTAGCACAGATACGCAGTATTTT
CASSVVSASTDTQYF
>TRBV6-5|12|NA|TRBJ1-1|TRBD1
TGTGCCAGCAGTACTACAGGGGGTGAAGCTTTCTTT
CASSTTGGEAFF
>TRBV3-1/TRBV3-2|11|NA|TRBJ1-1|NA
TGTGCCAGCAGCCAAGACAGGGTAGCTTTCTTT
CASSQDRVAFF
>TRBV5-1|12|NA|TRBJ1-2|NA
TGCGCCAGCAGCTCTCGGGCGGGAAGCGACACCTTC
CASSSRAGSDTF
>TRBV2|14|NA|TRBJ1-5|TRBD1
TGTGCCAGCAGTACGACAGGGGGCAATCAGCCCCAGCATTTT
CASSTTGGNQPQHF
>TRBV7-8|16|NA|TRBJ1-3|NA
TGTGCCAGCAGCTTAAATGACGGACACTCTGGAAACACCATATATTTT
CASSLNDGHSGNTIYF
>TRBV5-6|12|few|TRBJ1-2|NA
TGTGCCAGCAGGATACAGGGATATGGCTACACCTTC
CASRIQGYGYTF
>TRBV4-2|16|NA|TRBJ1-5|NA
TGTGCCAGCAGCCAAGATTTTCAGTATAGCAATCAGCCCCAGCATTTT
CASSQDFQYSNQPQHF
>TRBV3-1/TRBV3-2|16|NA|TRBJ1-1|TRBD1
TGTGCCAGCAGCCAACGGAACAGGGGGCGGGACACTGAAGCTTTCTTT
CASSQRNRGRDTEAFF
>TRBV29-1|13|NA|TRBJ1-4|NA
TGCAGCGTGGGCCGACGGAGCGGGGAAAAACTGTTTTTT
CSVGRRSGEKLFF
>TRBV2|13|NA|TRBJ2-1|TRBD1
TGTGCCAGTAAGACAGGGAGCCCCAATGAGCAGTTCTTC
CASKTGSPNEQFF
>TRBV7-6|17|NA|TRBJ1-1|NA
TGTGCCAGCAGCTTAGTTGACCAGACAGCGGGCCCCGCTGAAGCTTTCTTT
CASSLVDQTAGPAEAFF
>TRBV7-3|17|NA|TRBJ2-3|TRBD2
TGTGCCAGCAGCCCAGGACTAGCGGGGGGGATCACAGATACGCAGTATTTT
CASSPGLAGGITDTQYF
>TRBV27|13|NA|TRBJ1-2|NA
TGTGCCAGCAGTTTATCCGGGGGTCTTGGCTACACCTTC
CASSLSGGLGYTF
>TRBV5-1|15|NA|TRBJ2-5|TRBD2
TGCGCCAGCAGCTTGACTAGCGGGGAGGGAGAGACCCAGTACTTC
CASSLTSGEGETQYF
>TRBV6-5|14|NA|TRBJ2-2|NA
TGTGCCACTTCTTTTGAGCGGTACACCGGGGAGCTGTTTTTT
CATSFERYTGELFF
>TRBV5-1|15|NA|TRBJ1-1|NA
TGCGCCAGCAGCTCGACAGTCAGCGGGTCTGATGAAGCTTTCTTT
CASSSTVSGSDEAFF
>TRBV12-3/TRBV12-4|12|NA|TRBJ1-2|NA
TGTGCCAGCAGTTTCTCTAGGTATGGCTACACCTTC
CASSFSRYGYTF
>TRBV4-1|17|NA|TRBJ1-5|TRBD1
TGCGCCAGCAGCCAGGATTCCGGGACAGGGAAGAATCAGCCCCAGCATTTT
CASSQDSGTGKNQPQHF
>TRBV5-6|16|NA|TRBJ1-2|TRBD1
TGTGCCAGCAGCTCACTTACAGGGGGCGCGCACTATGGCTACACCTTC
CASSSLTGGAHYGYTF
>TRBV6-5|15|NA|TRBJ2-3|NA
TGTGCCAGCAGTTCCCCCGGGATCCCGGGCTCCCAGCAGTATTTT
CASSSPGIPGSQQYF
>TRBV6-5|14|NA|TRBJ2-7|NA
TGTGCCAGCAGGTCTTTGTGGAGGGGCTACGAGCAGTACTTC
CASRSLWRGYEQYF
>TRBV4-1|16|NA|TRBJ2-1|TRBD2
TGCGCCAGCAGCCAAAGCTCTAGCGGGGGGCGGGATGAGCAGTTCTTC
CASSQSSSGGRDEQFF
>TRBV6-5|15|NA|TRBJ2-4|NA
TGTGCCAGCAGTTCTCGGCAGGGAGCCAAAAACATTCAGTACTTC
CASSSRQGAKNIQYF
>TRBV24-1|14|NA|TRBJ2-7|TRBD1
TGTGCCACCAGGACAGGGGTAATCCTCTACGAGCAGTACTTC
CATRTGVILYEQYF
>TRBV18|13|NA|TRBJ1-5|NA
TGTGCCAGCTCACCAGGGCGCAATCAGCCCCAGCATTTT
CASSPGRNQPQHF
>TRBV5-8|16|NA|TRBJ1-5|TRBD1
TGTGCCAGCAGTTCCAACACAGGGGGCTTCTTTCAGCCCCAGCATTTT
CASSSNTGGFFQPQHF
>TRBV12-3/TRBV12-4|10|once|TRBJ1-2|NA
TGTGCCAGCAAAGGGGGGGATTACACCTTC
CASKGGDYTF
>TRBV18|16|NA|TRBJ2-1|TRBD2
TGTGCCAGCTCAGCCTTGGGTCCGGGGGGCTACAATGAGCAGTTCTTC
CASSALGPGGYNEQFF
>TRBV7-2|11|NA|TRBJ2-1|NA
TGTGCCAGCAGCTTAGCCAGGGGACAGTTCTTC
CASSLARGQFF
>TRBV30|15|NA|TRBJ1-2|NA
TGTGCCTGGACAGGGCCTAACCGCCGCAACTATGGCTACACCTTC
CAWTGPNRRNYGYTF
>TRBV5-5|15|NA|TRBJ2-6|NA
TGTGCCAGCAGCTTAGTCGTAGCTGGGGCCAACGTCCTGACTTTC
CASSLVVAGANVLTF
>TRBV7-8|17|NA|TRBJ1-3|NA
TGTGCCAGCAGCTTATTTCACCCCAGAAGCTCTGGAAACACCATATATTTT
CASSLFHPRSSGNTIYF
>TRBV18|15|NA|TRBJ1-4|TRBD1
TGTGCCAGCTCCCCCGGACAGGGGGCTCGAGAAAAACTGTTTTTT
CASSPGQGAREKLFF
>TRBV20-1|15|NA|TRBJ2-3|NA
TGCAGTGCTAGTCTGGCGGGGGCCCAAGGAGATACGCAGTATTTT
CSASLAGAQGDTQYF
>TRBV5-1|15|NA|TRBJ1-2|TRBD1
TGCGCCAGCAGCCCCCAGGGACAGGGCCGGGGTGGCTACACCTTC
CASSPQGQGRGGYTF
>TRBV19|16|NA|TRBJ2-1|TRBD2
TGTGCCAGTAGCCTGGACGGCCGGGGGGGTTGGCCTGAGCAGTTCTTC
CASSLDGRGGWPEQFF
>TRBV7-2|14|NA|TRBJ2-1|NA
TGTGCCAGCAGCTTAGTTTACGAGTACAATGAGCAGTTCTTC
CASSLVYEYNEQFF